One sample yielded the 6 T cell receptor beta chains listed below, sequenced in a study of shared clonotypes between healthy human individuals. Here immunoSEQ multiplex PCR was the method, and the copy in TCRdb shows in-frame clones only, minus some. The repertoire holds about 1.5 million clones, with 98% as singletons. Material for sequencing was naive CD4+ T cells sorted from blood. Sample subset: CD45RA+ positively selected. The receptor set was obtained from a man aged 25 to 40 in good health.

The chain links TRBV6-5 to TRBJ2-7, with D maybe TRBD2 (5 bases). Germline V CDR1 and CDR2: MNHEY, SVGAGI. Trimming left V 2 bases short and J 7 bases short, with 18 bases between. This CDR3 has 15 residues. CDR3: CASSYEGRTLGEQYF. In nucleotides, the CDR3 is TGTGCCAGCAGTTACGAAGGACGGACTCTGGGTGAGCAGTACTTC.

The chain combines TRBV2 with TRBJ2-2; tentative D call: TRBD1 (5 bases). Germline V gene sequence: CDR1 SNHLY, CDR2 FYNNEI. V dropped 8 bases and J dropped 7 bases, with 14 bases sitting between them. The CDR3 has 13 residues. CDR3 amino acids: CASQTVPNGELFF. The CDR3 DNA is TGTGCCAGCCAGACAGTACCAAACGGGGAGCTGTTTTTT.

This chain uses TRBV5-1 with TRBJ2-1; D call uncertain. CDR1 is SGHRS, CDR2 YFSETQ, per germline. CDR3 length equals 14 residues. V dropped 4 bases and J dropped 4 bases, with 12 bases sitting between them. Here the CDR3 DNA reads TGCGCCAGCAGCCCACCGCAGCAATACAATGAGCAGTTCTTC. It is translated as CASSPPQQYNEQFF.

The chain has TRBV7-6 and TRBJ2-2; a possible D gene is TRBD2 (8 bases). The V and J ends lost 5 bases and 4 bases respectively, with 14 bases between them. Germline CDR1 reads SGHVS; CDR2 reads FNYEAQ. CDR3 length equals 15 residues. The chain's CDR3 is CASSPGGGGTGELFF. The DNA of the CDR3 is TGTGCCAGCAGCCCGGGAGGGGGCGGCACCGGGGAGCTGTTTTTT. The full variable domain, its missing parts supplied by reference TRBV7-6 and TRBJ2-2, is GAGVSQSPRYKVTKRGQDVALRCDPISGHVSLYWYRQALGQGPEFLTYFNYEAQQDKSGLPNDRFSAERPEGSISTLTIQRTEQRDSAMYRCASSPGGGGTGELFFGEGSRLTVL.

The count of this clone is one. The chain employs TRBV9 and TRBJ2-1, with 14 bases aligning to TRBD2. Germline lookup yields CDR1 SGDLS and CDR2 YYNGEE. Germline trimming cut 3 bases from V and 4 bases from J; bases unmatched to any gene: 12. The CDR3 runs 19 residues. As DNA, the CDR3 is TGTGCCAGCAGCGCTACAGGGACTAGCGGGAGTGGGGGATACAATGAGCAGTTCTTC. This gives the protein CASSATGTSGSGGYNEQFF.

As DNA, the CDR3 is TGTGCCAGCTCACCGGAAACTAGACCGAACACCGGGGAGCTGTTTTTT. This sequence encodes CASSPETRPNTGELFF. The V call is TRBV18, the J call TRBJ2-2; possible D gene TRBD2, 5 bases. Germline V gives CDR1 KGHSH, CDR2 LQKENI. The ends were cut back, 3 bases at V and 0 bases at J, with 11 bases in the middle. CDR3 length equals 16 residues.